This TCR beta chain was observed in a study of T cell responses to AZD1222 COVID-19 vaccine. Study-wide findings and caveats: Unmutated regions of variants are reportedly targeted by nearly half of spike-specific TCRs. Donors were mostly white British, more females; clonal diversity possibly underestimated.

The CDR3 has 13 amino acids. The ends were cut back, 6 bases at V and 3 bases at J, with 9 bases in the middle. The table came from immunoSEQ multiplex PCR; TCRdb's copy has only in-frame clones and leaves some out. The table includes roughly 160,000 clones, roughly 90% detected once. Regarding this clone: Its antigen remains unidentified.

The gene calls are TRBV12-3 or TRBV12-4 and TRBJ1-5; a possible D gene is TRBD1 (5 bases). Sequenced material: peripheral blood, taken 28 days after the second AZD1222 dose. This sequence was found in an adult who received the AZD1222 COVID-19 vaccine. The CDR3 region is CASRTRDNQPQHF. The CDR3 DNA sequence: TGTGCCAGCAGGACCAGGGACAATCAGCCCCAGCATTTT.